The source of this T cell receptor beta chain is a study of T cell changes during pregnancy in multiple sclerosis. V gave up 10 bases and J gave up 1 base; unmatched junction bases: 14. The CDR3 runs to 18 residues. Per the germline V gene, CDR1 is SNHLY and CDR2 is FYNNEI. TCRdb keeps only in-frame clones here, not all; method: immunoSEQ multiplex PCR. This table holds over 50,000 clones, 70% to 90% found once. This sequence joins TRBV2 and TRBJ2-5, with 14 bases fitting TRBD2. The clonotype was recovered from a female donor with multiple sclerosis, enrolled in a pregnancy study. The specimen was peripheral blood, collected after pregnancy. The CDR3 reads CAISGLAGEGQTQETQYF. The CDR3 DNA reads TGTGCCATCTCGGGACTAGCGGGGGAGGGACAAACCCAAGAGACCCAGTACTTC.